These 13 T cell receptor beta chains originate from one sample sequenced in a study of T cells in Graves' hyperthyroidism and ophthalmopathy. Template material for amplifying TCR beta CDR3 regions consisted of RNA transcripts. Initially, a first-round RT-PCR of the TCR CDR3 employed the HTBI primer set. TCRdb recomputed calls from the multiplex PCR reads with MiXCR, one row per CDR3 protein. The data hold about 610,000 distinct CDR3 sequences, with approximately 15% observed a single time. Sequences were obtained from blood. These receptors came from a woman aged 40 to 55 with Graves' ophthalmopathy.

This clonotype was seen at least ten times. The chain uses TRBV6-2 or TRBV6-3 and TRBJ2-5; 8 positions match TRBD2. The CDR3 is 18 residues long. Germline CDR1 reads MNHEY; CDR2 reads SVGEGT. Trimming removed 2 bases from V and 7 bases from J; junction bases left unmatched: 18. The CDR3 DNA is TGTGCCAGCAGTTACCAAACGACCGGACTAGCAGGCCACGGGACCCAGTACTTC. It specifies CASSYQTTGLAGHGTQYF.

This clonotype occurred many times. The rearrangement uses TRBV28 and TRBJ1-1, with 7 bases matching TRBD1. The CDR3 consists of 13 residues. Per germline, CDR1 MDHEN and CDR2 SYDVKM. V was pared by 6 bases and J by 4 bases, with 5 bases of the junction left unmatched. DNA of the CDR3: TGTGCCAGCAGCACAGGGGACTCCACTGAAGCTTTCTTT. Amino acids: CASSTGDSTEAFF.

The chain employs TRBV6-2 or TRBV6-3 and TRBJ2-7, with 9 bases aligning to TRBD1. This CDR3 spans 15 amino acids. The junction had 8 bases not matched to a gene; V was cut back by 6 bases and J by 2 bases. The germline V gene encodes CDR1 MNHEY and CDR2 SVGEGT. DNA of the CDR3: TGTGCCAGCAGCACCGACAGGGGGATTGCCTACGAGCAGTACTTC. It encodes CASSTDRGIAYEQYF.

This chain connects TRBV5-1 to TRBJ2-7; possible D gene TRBD1, 7 bases. The germline V and J ends were trimmed by 3 bases and 3 bases, with 16 bases remaining between them. Germline-derived CDR1 and CDR2 are SGHRS and YFSETQ. This CDR3 is built from 15 residues. CDR3 sequence: CASSWGDRDFYEQYF. The CDR3 DNA sequence: TGCGCCAGCAGCTGGGGGGACAGAGACTTCTACGAGCAGTACTTC.

This clonotype has more than one count but fewer than ten. V and J are TRBV6-2 or TRBV6-3 and TRBJ2-7; the match to TRBD2 covers 11 bases. V lost 4 bases, J lost 0 bases, and 5 bases stayed unmatched. This CDR3 contains 16 residues. CDR1 MNHEY and CDR2 SVGEGT come from the germline V gene. As DNA, the CDR3 is TGTGCCAGCAGTTTACCGGGACTAGCGGTCTCCTACGAGCAGTACTTC. It codes for CASSLPGLAVSYEQYF.

This clonotype has ten or more counts. This chain joins TRBV28 and TRBJ2-7; no firm D call. The length of the CDR3 is 13 residues. Germline V gene sequence: CDR1 MDHEN, CDR2 SYDVKM. The V gene lost 4 bases and the J gene lost 3 bases, with 10 bases spanning the gap. In DNA form, the CDR3 reads TGTGCCAGCAGTTCAGCTCCCTACTACGAGCAGTACTTC. It translates to CASSSAPYYEQYF. Full variable domain (rest looked up from reference TRBV28 and TRBJ2-7): DVKVTQSSRYLVKRTGEKVFLECVQDMDHENMFWYRQDPGLGLRLIYFSYDVKMKEKGDIPEGYSVSREKKERFSLILESASTNQTSMYLCASSSAPYYEQYFGPGTRLTVT.

The V and J genes are TRBV13 and TRBJ2-2, with D perhaps matching TRBD2 (5 bases). This CDR3 is 16 amino acids long. V was cut by 4 bases and J by 5 bases, with 17 bases left in between. Per the germline V gene, CDR1 is PRHDT and CDR2 is FYEKMQ (reference sequence). CDR3 region: CASSSPFGVDTGELFF. CDR3 bases: TGTGCCAGCAGCTCCCCCTTCGGGGTAGATACCGGGGAGCTGTTTTTT.

This clonotype was observed many times. V gene TRBV28 combines with J gene TRBJ1-2, with D hard to call. Germline V gives CDR1 MDHEN, CDR2 SYDVKM. V was pared by 1 base and J by 8 bases, with 11 bases between. The CDR3 sequence is 13 residues long. The CDR3 loop is CASSLFPRGGYTF. The CDR3 DNA reads as TGTGCCAGCAGTTTATTCCCTCGGGGAGGCTACACCTTC.

This clonotype was counted many times. The CDR3 sequence is CASSQGLTTNTGELFF. CDR3 nucleotide sequence: TGCGCCAGCAGCCAAGGACTTACAACGAACACCGGGGAGCTGTTTTTT. This chain connects TRBV5-1 to TRBJ2-2; TRBD2 is a possible D gene (5 bases). Per the germline V gene, CDR1 is SGHRS and CDR2 is YFSETQ. This CDR3 is built from 16 residues. The ends were cut back, 4 bases at V and 0 bases at J, with 13 bases in the middle.

At least ten counts were recorded for this clonotype. The genes are TRBV9 and TRBJ2-5, with TRBD2 matching over 7 bases. Germline V gene data show CDR1 as SGDLS and CDR2 as YYNGEE. This CDR3 spans 15 amino acids. The ends lost 0 bases at V and 0 bases at J; junction bases unmatched: 2. The CDR3 loop is CASSVGGSDQETQYF. CDR3 in DNA: TGTGCCAGCAGCGTAGGCGGGAGCGACCAAGAGACCCAGTACTTC. Filled out from reference TRBV9 and TRBJ2-5, the complete variable domain reads DSGVTQTPKHLITATGQRVTLRCSPRSGDLSVYWYQQSLDQGLQFLIQYYNGEERAKGNILERFSAQQFPDLHSELNLSSLELGDSALYFCASSVGGSDQETQYFGPGTRLLVL.

This sequence joins TRBV5-1 and TRBJ2-7; D is possibly TRBD1 (5 bases). V was shortened by 2 bases and J by 9 bases, with 21 bases between the two germline ends. Germline V gives CDR1 SGHRS, CDR2 YFSETQ. The CDR3 contains 15 residues. CDR3: CASSFGAASLNGQYF. The CDR3 nucleotides read TGCGCCAGCAGCTTTGGGGCAGCAAGCCTAAACGGGCAGTACTTC. The whole variable domain, remainder taken from reference TRBV5-1 and TRBJ2-7, is KAGVTQTPRYLIKTRGQQVTLSCSPISGHRSVSWYQQTPGQGLQFLFEYFSETQRNKGNFPGRFSGRQFSNSRSEMNVSTLELGDSALYLCASSFGAASLNGQYFGPGTRLTVT.

In its sample, this clonotype was seen a few times. The rearrangement uses TRBV5-1 and TRBJ2-7; possibly TRBD2 for D (5 bases). Trimming took off 4 bases at V and 0 bases at J, with 14 bases between the two ends. The CDR3 contains 15 residues. Germline CDR1 reads SGHRS; CDR2 reads YFSETQ. This CDR3 is CASSAAAEVSYEQYF. In nucleotides, the CDR3 is TGCGCCAGCAGCGCCGCAGCGGAAGTCTCCTACGAGCAGTACTTC.

This clonotype was counted only a few times. V is TRBV6-2 or TRBV6-3 and J is TRBJ1-5; 7 nucleotides align to TRBD1. The V segment lost 6 bases and the J segment 4 bases; nucleotides outside the gene matches: 12. From germline, CDR1 is MNHEY and CDR2 SVGEGT. CDR3 length: 16 amino acids. The CDR3 DNA reads as TGTGCCAGCAGGGACAGGATAACATCGGGGAATCAGCCCCAGCATTTT. As protein: CASRDRITSGNQPQHF.